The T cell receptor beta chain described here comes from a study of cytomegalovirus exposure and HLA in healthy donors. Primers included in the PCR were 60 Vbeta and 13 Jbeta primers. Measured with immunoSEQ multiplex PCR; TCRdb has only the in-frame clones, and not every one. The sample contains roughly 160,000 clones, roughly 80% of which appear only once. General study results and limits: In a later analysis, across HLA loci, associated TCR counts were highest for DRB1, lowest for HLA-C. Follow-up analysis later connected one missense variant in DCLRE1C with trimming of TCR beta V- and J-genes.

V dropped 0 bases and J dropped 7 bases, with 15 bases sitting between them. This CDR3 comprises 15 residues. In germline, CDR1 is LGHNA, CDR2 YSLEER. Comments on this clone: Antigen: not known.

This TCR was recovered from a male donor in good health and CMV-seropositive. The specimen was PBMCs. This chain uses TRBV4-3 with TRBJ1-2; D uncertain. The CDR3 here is CASSQDRHVSGGYTF. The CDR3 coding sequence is TGCGCCAGCAGCCAAGATCGACACGTATCTGGTGGCTACACCTTC.